This TCR beta chain was identified during a study of post-analysis software for immune sequencing data. Study conclusions and caveats: Same-batch samples co-clustered strongly by F measure. TRBV5-6, TRBV5-1 and TRBV20-1 were among 4 or 5 TRBV segments more frequent in patients than controls.

For this clonotype: Its antigen remains unidentified.

Unique molecular identifiers had been added to the TCR beta cDNA libraries. TCRdb redid the calling of the PCR reads with MiXCR, one entry per CDR3 protein. The table shows 450,000 or so distinct CDR3 sequences, with roughly 45% occurring only once. The CDR3 totals 15 residues. Germline CDR1 reads DFQATT; CDR2 reads SNEGSKA (reference sequence). V gave up 5 bases and J gave up 4 bases; unmatched junction bases: 11. The clonotype comes from a girl aged 10-17 years with multiple sclerosis. The sequenced material came from blood. The V gene is TRBV20-1, the J gene TRBJ2-7, with TRBD1 matching 10 bases. The CDR3: CSAYSRDRGVYEQYF. CDR3 nucleotides: TGCAGTGCTTACAGCCGGGACAGGGGAGTTTACGAGCAGTACTTC.